The 13 T cell receptor beta chains presented below share a single source sample, sequenced in a study of shared clonotypes between healthy human individuals (dated by TCRdb to 2020 to 2021). To prepare the library, the immunoSEQ multiplex PCR assay was applied. What TCRdb holds here is the immuneACCESS table cut down to in-frame rearrangements. Part of the clones is not present; checked against another copy, under half of the missing clones reflect an unresolved V gene, and the others are unexplained. The sample table lists 1.5 million to 1.9 million clones, under 99% of them with a count of one. The top ten clones comprise less than 0.55% of the sample. Material for sequencing was naive CD4+ T cells sorted from blood. In light of the paper, this sample's cell subset or site label describes: CD45RA+ positively selected. The receptors stem from a man between 25 and 39 years old in good health.

The chain employs TRBV6-5 and TRBJ1-5; D gene uncertain. The CDR3 extends over 14 amino acids. V was clipped by 0 bases and J by 7 bases, with 10 bases between them. Germline lookup yields CDR1 MNHEY and CDR2 SVGAGI. The CDR3 loop reads CASSYSRANQPQHF. CDR3 coding DNA: TGTGCCAGCAGTTACTCCCGGGCGAACCAGCCCCAGCATTTT.

The DNA of the CDR3 is TGTGCCAGCAGTGAAGAGGGGTGGAAGGACTTGACGCAGTATTTT. Translation: CASSEEGWKDLTQYF. The chain combines TRBV6-1 with TRBJ2-3; either TRBD1 or TRBD2 may supply D (5 bases each). The germline gives CDR1 MNHNS, CDR2 SASEGT. V dropped 1 base and J dropped 9 bases, with 17 bases sitting between them. The length of the CDR3 is 15 residues.

The chain is built from TRBV9 and TRBJ2-7, with a possible D match to TRBD2 (6 bases). From germline, CDR1 is SGDLS and CDR2 YYNGEE. The CDR3 is 14 residues long. V shed 6 bases and J shed 5 bases, with 18 bases lying between them. CDR3 in amino acids: CASTPRDLGNEQYF. Here the CDR3 DNA reads TGTGCCAGCACCCCGCGGGACCTTGGCAACGAGCAGTACTTC.

The chain uses TRBV15 and TRBJ2-7; 8 bases are a match to TRBD1. This CDR3 has 15 amino acids. Germline loops: CDR1 LNHNV, CDR2 YYDKDF (reference sequence). The V segment lost 4 bases and the J segment 2 bases; nucleotides outside the gene matches: 7. CDR3 region: CATSTPDRGPYEQYF. In DNA form, the CDR3 reads TGTGCCACCAGCACCCCTGACAGGGGTCCCTACGAGCAGTACTTC.

The chain joins TRBV10-2 to TRBJ2-5; TRBD1 might be the D (6 bases). CDR3 length: 15 residues. V dropped 3 bases and J dropped 5 bases, with 16 bases sitting between them. Germline V gives CDR1 WSHSY, CDR2 SAAADI. CDR3 residues: CASSEDRPFKETQYF. The DNA of the CDR3 is TGCGCCAGCAGTGAAGACAGGCCTTTCAAGGAGACCCAGTACTTC.

This chain joins TRBV19 and TRBJ1-2, with D tentatively TRBD1 (5 bases). The CDR3 has 13 residues. CDR1 and CDR2 from the germline V gene are LNHDA and SQIVND (reference sequence). V shed 9 bases and J shed 8 bases, with 19 bases lying between them. The CDR3 is CASLRTPEGGYTF. In DNA, the CDR3 is TGTGCCAGCCTCCGGACGCCCGAGGGGGGCTACACCTTC.

The chain carries TRBV29-1 and TRBJ1-4; D not certain. CDR1 is SQVTM and CDR2 is ANQGSEA in the germline V gene. The CDR3 totals 13 residues. Deletions cut 7 bases from V and 0 bases from J, with 9 bases between. The CDR3 sequence: CSGTVATNEKLFF. In DNA form, the CDR3 reads TGCAGCGGCACTGTTGCAACTAATGAAAAACTGTTTTTT. Filled out from reference TRBV29-1 and TRBJ1-4, the complete variable domain reads SAVISQKPSRDICQRGTSLTIQCQVDSQVTMMFWYRQQPGQSLTLIATANQGSEATYESGFVIDKFPISRPNLTFSTLTVSNMSPEDSSIYLCSGTVATNEKLFFGSGTQLSVL.

A single count supports this clone. Other DNA sequences in the same sample also yield this CDR3. This chain links TRBV18 with TRBJ2-7; D assignment may be TRBD1 or TRBD2 (5 bases each). Germline assignment: CDR1 KGHSH and CDR2 LQKENI. The CDR3 has 15 residues. The V gene lost 3 bases and the J gene lost 0 bases, with 12 bases spanning the gap. CDR3 loop: CASSPGTSNSYEQYF. Here the CDR3 DNA reads TGTGCCAGCTCACCCGGGACCTCTAACTCCTACGAGCAGTACTTC.

The chain uses TRBV19 and TRBJ2-6; weak D call: TRBD2 (5 bases). The CDR3 has 19 residues. V shed 7 bases and J shed 2 bases, with 24 bases lying between them. From germline, CDR1 is LNHDA and CDR2 SQIVND (reference sequence). CDR3 protein: CASIRSGLDVPTGANVLTF. DNA for the CDR3: TGTGCCAGTATTCGCAGCGGCTTGGACGTCCCCACTGGGGCCAACGTCCTGACTTTC.

The CDR3 loop is CASSPSPLAATTDTQYF. The DNA for the CDR3 is TGTGCCAGCTCACCCAGTCCACTAGCGGCAACCACAGATACGCAGTATTTT. This chain joins TRBV18 and TRBJ2-3, with 8 bases matching TRBD2. Per the germline V gene, CDR1 is KGHSH and CDR2 is LQKENI. This CDR3 has 17 amino acids. With 3 bases clipped from V and 2 bases from J, the junction kept 10 bases outside the gene matches.

This chain uses TRBV18 with TRBJ1-2, with 7 positions matching TRBD1. This CDR3 is built from 15 residues. The V segment lost 2 bases and the J segment 4 bases; nucleotides outside the gene matches: 7. Germline CDR1 is KGHSH and CDR2 is LQKENI. The CDR3, as DNA: TGTGCCAGCTCACCAAGGCCCGGACAGGTCTATGGCTACACCTTC. This sequence encodes CASSPRPGQVYGYTF.

This chain links TRBV7-8 with TRBJ1-2, with 10 bases fitting TRBD1. V trimming: 5 bases; J trimming: 4 bases; junction bases outside the gene matches: 7. This CDR3 is built from 15 residues. Germline V gene data show CDR1 as SGHVS and CDR2 as FQNEAQ. The CDR3 sequence is CASSKGRDRGYGYTF. DNA of the CDR3: TGTGCCAGCAGCAAGGGCCGGGACAGGGGCTATGGCTACACCTTC.

With regard to this clone: Other DNA sequences in the same sample also yield this CDR3. The chain couples TRBV6-5 to TRBJ2-2; the D is unclear. The CDR3 spans 12 residues. Trimming took off 7 bases at V and 2 bases at J, with 5 bases between the two ends. Germline V gene data show CDR1 as MNHEY and CDR2 as SVGAGI. DNA of the CDR3: TGTGCCAGCACGAGCAACACCGGGGAGCTGTTTTTT. As protein: CASTSNTGELFF.